This TCR beta chain was profiled in a study of shared clonotypes between healthy human individuals. This clone was found a few times. As yet, its antigen is unknown. This sample also contains other DNA sequences that code for the same CDR3. Study conclusions and caveats: Researchers found naive subsets generally carried larger estimated richness than memory subsets.

The germline CDR1 and CDR2 sequences are SEHNR and FQNEAQ (reference sequence). This CDR3 spans 11 amino acids. Trimming removed 2 bases from V and 6 bases from J, with 4 bases in between. Using immunoSEQ multiplex PCR, the repertoire was profiled, and TCRdb retains in-frame clones only, with some absent. The table lists about 1 million clones, around 74% of them singletons. The specimen was memory CD4+ T cells sorted from blood. Noted subset: CD45RA-negative fraction. This sequence originates from a man between 18 and 35 years old in good health. The chain employs TRBV7-9 and TRBJ1-2; D remains unclear. CDR3 sequence reads: CASSLSDGYTF. CDR3 DNA: TGTGCCAGCAGCTTATCGGATGGCTACACCTTC.